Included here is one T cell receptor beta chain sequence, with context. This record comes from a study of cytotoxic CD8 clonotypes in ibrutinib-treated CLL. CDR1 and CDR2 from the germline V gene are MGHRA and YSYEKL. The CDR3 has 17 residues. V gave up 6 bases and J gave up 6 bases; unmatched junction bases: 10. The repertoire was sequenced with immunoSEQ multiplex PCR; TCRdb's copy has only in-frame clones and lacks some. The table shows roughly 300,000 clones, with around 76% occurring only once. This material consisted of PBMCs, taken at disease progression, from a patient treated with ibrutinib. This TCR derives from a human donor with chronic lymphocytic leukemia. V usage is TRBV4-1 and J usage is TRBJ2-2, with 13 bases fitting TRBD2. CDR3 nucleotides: TGCGCCAGCAGGGACCTGGGACTAGCGGGATTCGCCGGGGAGCTGTTTTTT. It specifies CASRDLGLAGFAGELFF.